Each of the 24 T cell receptor beta chains below was sequenced from the same sample in a study of blood T cells in healthy people across ages. A second about 6 to 12 cycle PCR used barcoded and J-beta primers. TCRdb analysed the 5' RACE reads with MiXCR anew, one entry per CDR3 protein. The sample consists of 650,000 to 900,000 distinct CDR3 sequences, 55% to 65% of them appearing once. Sample: blood. These receptors were taken from a young man in good health.

The rearrangement joins TRBV6-6 to TRBJ1-5; D possibly corresponds to TRBD1 (5 bases). V lost 7 bases, J lost 2 bases, and 15 bases lay in between. From germline, CDR1 is MNHNY and CDR2 SVGAGI (reference sequence). CDR3 length equals 15 residues. CDR3 in DNA: TGTGCCAGCATTGGGGTGGGGACTGGCAATCAGCCCCAGCATTTT. Amino acid sequence: CASIGVGTGNQPQHF.

V and J are TRBV4-3 and TRBJ2-1, with 10 positions matching TRBD2. CDR1 and CDR2 (germline): LGHNA, YSLEER. The V and J ends lost 1 base and 8 bases, in that order; junction bases with no gene match: 8. The CDR3 loop spans 16 amino acids. Written as DNA, the CDR3 is TGCGCCAGCAGCCAAGGACTACTAGCGGGGCGTCATGAGCAGTTCTTC. Translated: CASSQGLLAGRHEQFF.

This CDR3 is CASSDSGFTDTQYF. CDR3 coding DNA: TGTGCCAGCAGTGACTCAGGGTTCACAGATACGCAGTATTTT. This chain links TRBV6-4 with TRBJ2-3; D remains ambiguous. The CDR3 has 14 amino acids. Germline CDR1 and CDR2: MRHNA and SNTAGT. The V gene lost 0 bases and the J gene lost 2 bases, with 6 bases spanning the gap.

The rearrangement joins TRBV10-3 to TRBJ1-5; weak D call: TRBD1 (6 bases). CDR1 is ENHRY and CDR2 is SYGVKD in the germline V gene. The CDR3 spans 15 residues. V was trimmed by 4 bases and J by 3 bases, leaving 13 bases between them. CDR3 amino acids: CAISAETGLNQPQHF. The CDR3 DNA follows: TGTGCCATCAGTGCTGAGACAGGCCTCAATCAGCCCCAGCATTTT.

This sequence joins TRBV19 and TRBJ2-3; a possible D gene is TRBD2 (7 bases). Germline lookup yields CDR1 LNHDA and CDR2 SQIVND (reference sequence). The CDR3 loop spans 18 amino acids. The V and J ends lost 4 bases and 6 bases respectively, with 26 bases between them. The CDR3 nucleotides are TGTGCCAGTAGTACCTCCCCCTCTAGGGGGGGGCGGGCTGATACGCAGTATTTT. Residues: CASSTSPSRGGRADTQYF.

The chain uses TRBV3-1 and TRBJ1-1; D is possibly TRBD1 (5 bases). There are 15 residues in the CDR3. The V gene lost 1 base and the J gene lost 5 bases, with 14 bases spanning the gap. The germline CDR1 and CDR2 sequences are LGHDT and YNNKEL (reference sequence). CDR3 in amino acids: CASSQARGVGTEAFF. CDR3 bases: TGTGCCAGCAGCCAAGCAAGGGGAGTCGGAACTGAAGCTTTCTTT.

The rearrangement uses TRBV28 and TRBJ2-5; D is unclear. The V end lost 6 bases, the J end lost 1 base, and 9 bases lay between the germline ends. Germline V gene lookup returns CDR1 MDHEN and CDR2 SYDVKM. The length of the CDR3 is 13 residues. The CDR3 sequence is CASRQDPQETQYF. In DNA form, the CDR3 reads TGTGCCAGCAGGCAGGATCCCCAAGAGACCCAGTACTTC.

This clonotype was picked up a small number of times. V and J are TRBV6-2 or TRBV6-3 and TRBJ2-5; either TRBD1 or TRBD2 may supply D (5 bases each). Trimming shortened V by 6 bases and J by 5 bases, and 16 bases separated the two germline ends. In germline, CDR1 is MNHEY, CDR2 SVGEGT. The CDR3 covers 14 residues. In DNA form, the CDR3 reads TGTGCCAGCAGCCTAGTGGGGCAGCGGGAGACCCAGTACTTC. The encoded protein is CASSLVGQRETQYF.

The chain is built from TRBV28 and TRBJ2-5; the D gene is possibly TRBD2 (6 bases). Trimming stripped 5 bases from V and 3 bases from J, with 16 bases between. CDR1 is MDHEN, CDR2 SYDVKM, per germline. CDR3 size: 15 residues. The CDR3: CASSRGGTGKETQYF. The CDR3 coding sequence is TGTGCCAGCAGTAGAGGCGGGACGGGAAAAGAGACCCAGTACTTC.

The chain combines TRBV29-1 with TRBJ2-7; 10 nucleotides agree with TRBD2. Germline loops: CDR1 SQVTM, CDR2 ANQGSEA. The ends lost 6 bases at V and 7 bases at J; junction bases unmatched: 15. This CDR3 has 15 amino acids. The CDR3 loop is CSVGKLAGVLGEQYF. The CDR3 DNA is TGCAGCGTAGGAAAGCTAGCGGGAGTGTTGGGGGAGCAGTACTTC.

This clonotype was observed many times. The genes are TRBV12-3 or TRBV12-4 and TRBJ2-3; D is uncertain. Trimming left V 6 bases short and J 4 bases short, with 8 bases between. This CDR3 has 12 residues. CDR3 in DNA: TGTGCCAGCAGATTCGGCCCAGATACGCAGTATTTT. It is translated as CASRFGPDTQYF.

V gene TRBV6-2 or TRBV6-3 combines with J gene TRBJ1-1; 8 positions match TRBD1. V gave up 2 bases and J gave up 5 bases; unmatched junction bases: 16. CDR3 length equals 18 residues. The germline CDR1 and CDR2 sequences are MNHEY and SVGEGT. The CDR3 coding sequence is TGTGCCAGCAGTTACCGGACCTCCCGGACAGGGCAGGGGACTGAAGCTTTCTTT. This translates into CASSYRTSRTGQGTEAFF.

CDR3 region: CASSYPSSGGLEQYF. The CDR3 DNA sequence: TGTGCCAGCAGTTACCCGTCTAGCGGGGGGTTGGAGCAGTACTTC. The gene calls are TRBV6-2 or TRBV6-3 and TRBJ2-5; 11 bases map to TRBD2. V lost 2 bases, J lost 11 bases, and 10 bases stayed unmatched. The CDR3 length is 15 residues. Looked up from germline, CDR1 is MNHEY and CDR2 is SVGEGT.

The chain links TRBV28 to TRBJ2-3; the match to TRBD2 covers 13 bases. Germline V gene sequence: CDR1 MDHEN, CDR2 SYDVKM. V was clipped by 3 bases and J by 0 bases; unmatched bases: 6. The CDR3 is 18 amino acids. This CDR3 reads CASSFLGLAGSSTDTQYF. CDR3 DNA sequence: TGTGCCAGCAGTTTTTTGGGACTAGCGGGGTCTAGCACAGATACGCAGTATTTT.

This clonotype was seen more than once but under ten times. DNA for the CDR3: TGCAGTGCTATGGACAGGAGACAGGGGGCCAACGTCCTGACTTTC. Translated: CSAMDRRQGANVLTF. The chain has TRBV20-1 and TRBJ2-6, with 7 bases matching TRBD1. Germline V gene sequence: CDR1 DFQATT, CDR2 SNEGSKA (reference sequence). V gave up 4 bases and J gave up 4 bases; unmatched junction bases: 7. This CDR3 is 15 amino acids long.

J is TRBJ2-1 and V is TRBV2; D gene ambiguous. The tail of the sequence fits TRBJ2-7 better, so the J call may be wrong. Germline lookup yields CDR1 SNHLY and CDR2 FYNNEI. CDR3 length: 15 amino acids. The DNA of the CDR3 is TGTGCCAGCAGTGTCGACGGAAGCTCCTACAATGAGCAGTACTTC. This sequence encodes CASSVDGSSYNEQYF.

A word on this clonotype: A read error is possible here, since a much larger clone lies one base away. This rearrangement joins TRBV7-2 to TRBJ2-7; D tentatively reads TRBD1 or TRBD2 (5 bases each). V was cut by 3 bases and J by 2 bases, with 17 bases left in between. The CDR3 is 16 residues long. The V gene's germline CDR1 is SGHTA and CDR2 FQGNSA. This CDR3 is CASSFRQSRGTYEQYF. CDR3 nucleotides: TGTGCCAGCAGCTTTCGACAGTCTCGAGGGACCTACGAGCAGTACTTC. The entire variable domain, with the rest obtained from reference TRBV7-2 and TRBJ2-7, is as follows: GAGVSQSPSNKVTEKGKDVELRCDPISGHTALYWYRQSLGQGLEFLIYFQGNSAPDKSGLPSDRFSAERTGGSVSTLTIQRTQQEDSAVYLCASSFRQSRGTYEQYFGPGTRLTVT.

The chain joins TRBV9 to TRBJ2-4; D call uncertain. The DNA end favors TRBJ2-5, so the J call may be wrong. The germline V gene encodes CDR1 SGDLS and CDR2 YYNGEE. The CDR3 is 16 amino acids. The CDR3: CASSPSGIETFGTQYF. The CDR3 nucleotides read TGTGCCAGCAGCCCCTCAGGTATAGAAACCTTTGGGACCCAGTACTTC.

The chain is built from TRBV7-6 and TRBJ2-4, with 15 positions matching TRBD2. The J call could be wrong; TRBJ2-5 is a better fit for the DNA end. The germline V gene has CDR1 SGHVS and CDR2 FNYEAQ. CDR3 length equals 18 residues. In DNA, the CDR3 is TGTGCCAGCAGTTCTAGCCGGACTAGCGGGGGGGCAGTGGAGACCCAGTACTTC. Its translation: CASSSSRTSGGAVETQYF.

This clonotype was observed a single time. The chain couples TRBV6-5 to TRBJ2-3; no clear D. The CDR3 extends over 14 amino acids. Looked up from germline, CDR1 is MNHEY and CDR2 is SVGAGI. Trimming shortened V by 0 bases and J by 1 base, and 5 bases separated the two germline ends. CDR3 region: CASSYSDRTDTQYF. The CDR3 coding sequence is TGTGCCAGCAGTTACTCAGACCGCACAGATACGCAGTATTTT.

J is TRBJ2-1 and V is TRBV12-3 or TRBV12-4; 10 bases are a match to TRBD2. The CDR3 extends over 17 amino acids. The V and J ends lost 5 bases and 0 bases, in that order; junction bases with no gene match: 7. The CDR3 spells CASSPGTSASSYNEQFF. The DNA for the CDR3 is TGTGCCAGCAGTCCCGGGACTAGCGCTAGCTCCTACAATGAGCAGTTCTTC.

This chain joins TRBV11-2 and TRBJ2-1, with D uncertain. The CDR3 runs 14 residues. CDR1 SGHAT and CDR2 FQNNGV come from the germline V gene. The V and J ends lost 3 bases and 6 bases respectively, with 12 bases between them. The CDR3 sequence is CASSFVASRNEQFF. As DNA, the CDR3 is TGTGCCAGCAGCTTTGTAGCTTCACGCAATGAGCAGTTCTTC.

The chain joins TRBV7-8 to TRBJ2-7; D perhaps matches TRBD1 (6 bases). CDR1 is SGHVS, CDR2 FQNEAQ, per germline. The V gene lost 3 bases and the J gene lost 6 bases, with 15 bases spanning the gap. The CDR3 sequence is 14 residues long. The CDR3 spells CASSFGQKLGEQYF. The CDR3 DNA reads as TGTGCCAGCAGCTTTGGACAGAAACTTGGCGAGCAGTACTTC.

This clonotype has only one observation. The V call is TRBV6-6, the J call TRBJ2-4; 8 nucleotides agree with TRBD2. The last part of the DNA fits TRBJ2-7 better; the J call may be wrong. Germline-derived CDR1 and CDR2 are MNHNY and SVGAGI (reference sequence). The CDR3 is made up of 15 amino acids. The chain's CDR3 is CASSSRGGISGEQYF. Here the CDR3 DNA reads TGTGCCAGCAGTTCCCGGGGGGGCATCAGCGGCGAGCAGTACTTC.